Included here is one T cell receptor (beta chain) sequence, with context. This sample was taken from a study of blood T cell repertoires in COVID-19. Sequencing used immunoSEQ multiplex PCR; TCRdb keeps in-frame clones, though not all of them. This sample has under 75,000 clones, with about 87% found just once. Germline V gene lookup returns CDR1 LNHDA and CDR2 SQIVND (reference sequence). There are 16 residues in the CDR3. Trimming pared 5 bases from V and 4 bases from J, leaving 20 bases between. The receptor comes from a human donor in a cohort sampled during active COVID-19. Sample: peripheral blood. The V gene is TRBV19, the J gene TRBJ2-5; no clear D gene. The CDR3 sequence: CASSSRMIGALETQYF. CDR3 DNA: TGTGCCAGTAGTTCGAGGATGATCGGAGCTCTAGAGACCCAGTACTTC.